The T cell receptor (beta chain) under discussion was sequenced for a study of human T cells and chemical hapten exposure. This clonotype came up a few times. Each CDR3 protein gets one entry after TCRdb re-called the RACE reads with MiXCR. The table lists 73,000 or so distinct CDR3 sequences, 8.5% of them singletons. The time point: patch test 2, 6 weeks after DPC sensitization. As for treatment: therapeutic diphenylcyclopropenone sensitization with weekly scalp DPC. Looked up from germline, CDR1 is SGHVS and CDR2 is FNYEAQ. This CDR3 has 15 amino acids. Trimming took off 5 bases at V and 5 bases at J, with 16 bases between the two ends.

This receptor was obtained from a woman in her forties or fifties with alopecia areata. Some clones in this sample may be carry-over from other donors' samples. The J gene is TRBJ1-5, the V gene TRBV7-6, with D possibly matching TRBD1 (6 bases). The sample in question was whole blood, obtained in connection with sensitization to the hapten diphenylcyclopropenone (DPC). CDR3 coding DNA: TGTGCCAGCAGCCGCGGCCGCGGGGGCGATCAGCCCCAGCATTTT. As protein: CASSRGRGGDQPQHF.